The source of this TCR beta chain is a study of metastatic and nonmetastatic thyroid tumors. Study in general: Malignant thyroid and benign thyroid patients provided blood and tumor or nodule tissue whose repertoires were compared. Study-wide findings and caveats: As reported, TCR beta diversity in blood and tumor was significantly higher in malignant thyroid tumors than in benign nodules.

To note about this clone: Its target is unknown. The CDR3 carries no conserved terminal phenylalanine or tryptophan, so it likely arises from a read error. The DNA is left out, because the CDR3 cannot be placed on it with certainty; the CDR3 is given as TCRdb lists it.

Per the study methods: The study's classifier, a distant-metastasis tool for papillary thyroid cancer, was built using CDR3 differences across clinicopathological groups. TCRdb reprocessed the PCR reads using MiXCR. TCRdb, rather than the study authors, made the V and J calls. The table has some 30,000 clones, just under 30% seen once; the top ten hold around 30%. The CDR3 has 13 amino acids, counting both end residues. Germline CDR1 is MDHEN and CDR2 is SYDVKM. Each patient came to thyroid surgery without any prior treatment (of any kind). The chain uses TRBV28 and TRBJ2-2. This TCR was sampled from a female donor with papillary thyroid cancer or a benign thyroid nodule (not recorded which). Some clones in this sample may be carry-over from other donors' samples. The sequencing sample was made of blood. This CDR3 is CAISLWGTGELLL.